Presented here are 20 T cell receptor beta chains from one specimen sequenced in a study of cytomegalovirus exposure and HLA in healthy donors. The PCR employed 60 Vbeta primers together with 13 Jbeta primers. The table came from immunoSEQ multiplex PCR; TCRdb's copy has only in-frame clones and leaves some out. Among 80,000 or so clones listed, 63% were seen once. The sequenced sample consisted of PBMCs. Receptor source: a man aged 25-45 years in good health and CMV-seropositive.

V usage is TRBV6-5 and J usage is TRBJ1-4; tentatively, D is TRBD1 (5 bases). Germline CDR1 and CDR2: MNHEY and SVGAGI. This CDR3 region has 14 residues. The V end was cut by 2 bases, the J end by 8 bases, with 12 bases between. CDR3 in DNA: TGTGCCAGCAGTTACCTGGGGGGTAGCGAAAAACTGTTTTTT. Protein: CASSYLGGSEKLFF.

This rearrangement joins TRBV4-3 to TRBJ2-7, with a weak D call TRBD2 (5 bases). Germline CDR1 and CDR2: LGHNA and YSLEER. The CDR3 totals 15 residues. V was pared by 0 bases and J by 1 base, with 10 bases between. The DNA of the CDR3 is TGCGCCAGCAGCCAAGATGGTGGGGAGTCCTACGAGCAGTACTTC. This translates into CASSQDGGESYEQYF.

The V gene is TRBV5-1, the J gene TRBJ1-1; 9 bases match TRBD1. The CDR3 has 14 amino acids. Germline CDR1 SGHRS, CDR2 YFSETQ. V lost 5 bases and J lost 5; bases outside the gene matches: 7. The CDR3 coding sequence is TGCGCCAGCAGAGAGACAGGGGGGGGGACTGAAGCTTTCTTT. Protein: CASRETGGGTEAFF.

The chain employs TRBV7-2 and TRBJ1-5; D call uncertain. The V end lost 5 bases, the J end lost 0 bases, and 8 bases lay between the germline ends. The CDR3 runs to 14 residues. CDR1 is SGHTA, CDR2 FQGNSA, per germline. The CDR3 region has the DNA TGTGCCAGCAGCCAACGGAGTAGCAATCAGCCCCAGCATTTT. It is translated as CASSQRSSNQPQHF.

This clone was observed a single time. V is TRBV6-5 and J is TRBJ1-4, with a tentative D call TRBD1 (5 bases). Germline V gene sequence: CDR1 MNHEY, CDR2 SVGAGI. The CDR3 sequence is 15 residues long. V dropped 6 bases and J dropped 2 bases, with 13 bases sitting between them. CDR3 DNA sequence: TGTGCCAGCAGAAAGCAGGGTGCCACTAATGAAAAACTGTTTTTT. It is translated as CASRKQGATNEKLFF.

V and J are TRBV30 and TRBJ1-3; a weak D match, TRBD1 (5 bases). Germline assignment: CDR1 GTSNPN and CDR2 SVGIG (reference sequence). This CDR3 comprises 16 residues. Trimming pared 0 bases from V and 4 bases from J, leaving 16 bases between. The CDR3 nucleotides are TGTGCCTGGAGTGTACCTCGACAGAGTAGAGGAAACACCATATATTTT. It codes for CAWSVPRQSRGNTIYF.

The rearrangement uses TRBV7-9 and TRBJ2-2; TRBD2 might be the D (5 bases). The CDR3 spans 16 residues. Germline-derived CDR1 and CDR2 are SEHNR and FQNEAQ (reference sequence). V was trimmed by 5 bases and J by 5 bases, leaving 18 bases between them. CDR3 coding DNA: TGTGCCAGCAGCCCGACACGAGGGATTGGAACCGGGGAGCTGTTTTTT. Translation gives CASSPTRGIGTGELFF.

The count of this clone is one. The rearrangement links TRBV29-1 to TRBJ2-1; 9 bases line up with TRBD1. This CDR3 contains 14 residues. Per germline, CDR1 SQVTM and CDR2 ANQGSEA. V lost 8 bases and J lost 6; bases outside the gene matches: 11. The CDR3 protein is CSPEMGQGRNEQFF. CDR3 bases: TGCAGCCCCGAAATGGGACAGGGTCGCAATGAGCAGTTCTTC.

This clone was seen only a few times. The V call is TRBV27, the J call TRBJ1-3, with D perhaps matching TRBD1 (6 bases). Germline CDR1 MNHEY, CDR2 SMNVEV (reference sequence). Trimming left V 4 bases short and J 2 bases short, with 12 bases between. The CDR3 totals 15 residues. In nucleotides, the CDR3 is TGTGCCAGCAGTTACCAGGGGCAAACTGGAAACACCATATATTTT. Protein sequence: CASSYQGQTGNTIYF.

DNA for the CDR3: TGTGCCAGCCAAGATCTAGCGGGAGTTGGGGAGCAGTACTTC. It is translated as CASQDLAGVGEQYF. V and J are TRBV7-9 and TRBJ2-7; 10 nucleotides agree with TRBD2. Germline V gene lookup returns CDR1 SEHNR and CDR2 FQNEAQ (reference sequence). This CDR3 contains 14 residues. V dropped 8 bases and J dropped 7; count of bases not matched to a gene: 11.

V and J are TRBV9 and TRBJ1-3; D is ambiguous. This CDR3 is 14 amino acids long. The V end lost 4 bases, the J end lost 4 bases, and 12 bases lay between the germline ends. CDR1 is SGDLS and CDR2 is YYNGEE in the germline V gene. In nucleotides, the CDR3 is TGTGCCAGCAGCCCCGAGGTCCAGGGAAACACCATATATTTT. Translated: CASSPEVQGNTIYF. The whole variable domain, filled in from reference TRBV9 and TRBJ1-3, reads DSGVTQTPKHLITATGQRVTLRCSPRSGDLSVYWYQQSLDQGLQFLIQYYNGEERAKGNILERFSAQQFPDLHSELNLSSLELGDSALYFCASSPEVQGNTIYFGEGSWLTVV.

This chain connects TRBV27 to TRBJ2-6, with D hard to call. The V gene's germline CDR1 is MNHEY and CDR2 SMNVEV (reference sequence). Deletions cut 6 bases from V and 0 bases from J, with 12 bases between. The CDR3 totals 16 residues. This CDR3 is CASSGLYISGANVLTF. The CDR3 DNA follows: TGTGCCAGCAGCGGGTTATACATCTCTGGGGCCAACGTCCTGACTTTC.

The chain employs TRBV23-1 and TRBJ2-7; D is unclear. TRBV23-1 is noted as an ORF with a role that remains uncertain. V lost 7 bases, J lost 3 bases, and 13 bases lay in between. This CDR3 comprises 13 residues. CDR3: CASTRLWSYEQYF. The DNA for the CDR3 is TGCGCCAGCACACGACTGTGGAGCTACGAGCAGTACTTC.

CDR3 DNA: TGTGCCAGCAGCCCTCGGACTAGCAGGCTACCCGAGCAGTTCTTC. Translated, it gives CASSPRTSRLPEQFF. The J gene is TRBJ2-1, the V gene TRBV7-2; TRBD2 aligns across 8 bases. CDR1 SGHTA and CDR2 FQGNSA come from the germline V gene. The CDR3 runs to 15 residues. J lost 10 bases, V lost 5 bases, and 13 bases had no gene match.

This clone was seen more than once but under ten times. The V and J genes are TRBV4-1 and TRBJ2-1, with 12 bases that match TRBD2. The germline gives CDR1 MGHRA, CDR2 YSYEKL. The CDR3 spans 17 residues. V gave up 3 bases and J gave up 8 bases; unmatched junction bases: 11. The CDR3 loop is CASSQGSTSGSWDEQFF. The CDR3 region has the DNA TGCGCCAGCAGCCAGGGATCGACTAGCGGGAGTTGGGATGAGCAGTTCTTC.

The V gene is TRBV2, the J gene TRBJ1-1; unclear D gene. The CDR3 extends over 11 amino acids. V was clipped by 10 bases and J by 5 bases, with 11 bases between them. The germline gives CDR1 SNHLY, CDR2 FYNNEI. This chain's CDR3 is CATRSGTEAFF. The CDR3 DNA is TGTGCCACGCGTTCGGGTACTGAAGCTTTCTTT.

This chain's CDR3 is CASSTGGPRTNYGYTF. For the CDR3, the DNA is TGTGCCAGCAGCACAGGGGGGCCTAGGACTAACTATGGCTACACCTTC. This chain joins TRBV28 and TRBJ1-2, with TRBD1 matching over 8 bases. This CDR3 is 16 amino acids long. V trimming: 6 bases; J trimming: 0 bases; junction bases outside the gene matches: 9. Germline CDR1 and CDR2: MDHEN and SYDVKM.

CDR3 loop: CASSAATGGTEKLFF. The CDR3 DNA is TGTGCCAGCAGCGCCGCTACGGGGGGTACTGAAAAACTGTTTTTT. This chain uses TRBV5-4 with TRBJ1-4, with a possible D match to TRBD1 (5 bases). The CDR3 length is 15 residues. Germline V CDR1 and CDR2: SGHNT, YYREEE (reference sequence). The V end was cut by 4 bases, the J end by 7 bases, with 17 bases between.

The chain employs TRBV4-1 and TRBJ1-2; possibly TRBD1 for D (5 bases). CDR1 is MGHRA, CDR2 YSYEKL, per germline. Trimming shortened V by 4 bases and J by 4 bases, and 19 bases separated the two germline ends. This CDR3 contains 16 residues. Here the CDR3 reads CASSPPGGPKSYGYTF. In nucleotides, the CDR3 is TGCGCCAGCAGCCCACCCGGGGGACCGAAGAGCTATGGCTACACCTTC.

V is TRBV30 and J is TRBJ1-5, with D possibly being TRBD1 (5 bases). Per germline, CDR1 GTSNPN and CDR2 SVGIG (reference sequence). Trimming left V 2 bases short and J 6 bases short, with 11 bases between. The length of the CDR3 is 13 residues. CDR3 protein: CAWSWGGSQPQHF. The CDR3 DNA reads as TGTGCCTGGAGTTGGGGGGGTAGTCAGCCCCAGCATTTT.